Each of the 15 T cell receptor beta chains below was sequenced from the same sample in a study of chemoradiotherapy in HPV16-positive cancers. The data were produced by immunoSEQ multiplex PCR, yet TCRdb's version contains in-frame clones alone and is incomplete. The table records 11,000 or so clones, less than 80% of them present only once. The sample was collected from a patient who underwent chemoradiotherapy. All receptors derive from a human donor with HPV-associated anogenital cancer.

V is TRBV7-2 and J is TRBJ1-1; 7 positions agree with TRBD1. The CDR3 length is 14 residues. Germline assignment: CDR1 SGHTA and CDR2 FQGNSA. J lost 0 bases, V lost 5 bases, and 3 bases had no gene match. CDR3: CASSPGQLNTEAFF. DNA for the CDR3: TGTGCCAGCAGCCCGGGACAGCTGAACACTGAAGCTTTCTTT. The full variable domain, with the rest looked up from reference TRBV7-2 and TRBJ1-1, is GAGVSQSPSNKVTEKGKDVELRCDPISGHTALYWYRQSLGQGLEFLIYFQGNSAPDKSGLPSDRFSAERTGGSVSTLTIQRTQQEDSAVYLCASSPGQLNTEAFFGQGTRLTVV.

This clone was seen a single time. J is TRBJ2-7 and V is TRBV18; D call uncertain. V lost 0 bases and J lost 3, with 9 bases in between. The CDR3 has 14 amino acids. The V gene's germline CDR1 is KGHSH and CDR2 LQKENI. For the CDR3, the DNA is TGTGCCAGCTCACCACCGTCGATTTTCTACGAGCAGTACTTC. Its protein is CASSPPSIFYEQYF.

Only one count was recorded for this clone. The V and J genes are TRBV30 and TRBJ1-5, with D perhaps matching TRBD1 (5 bases). V was trimmed by 0 bases and J by 7 bases, leaving 22 bases between them. Germline V gene sequence: CDR1 GTSNPN, CDR2 SVGIG (reference sequence). This CDR3 is built from 17 residues. The CDR3 spells CAWSVNQGGAGGQPQHF. The CDR3 nucleotides read TGTGCCTGGAGTGTAAACCAGGGAGGGGCAGGTGGACAGCCCCAGCATTTT.

The V and J genes are TRBV4-2 and TRBJ1-4; D unresolved. Looked up from germline, CDR1 is LGHNA and CDR2 is YNFKEQ. The CDR3 sequence is 14 residues long. V lost 1 base and J lost 7, with 10 bases in between. CDR3 amino acids: CASSQGEIREKLFF. CDR3 bases: TGTGCCAGCAGCCAAGGGGAGATTCGTGAAAAACTGTTTTTT.

J is TRBJ1-1 and V is TRBV6-1; 7 bases map to TRBD1. CDR1 and CDR2 from the germline V gene are MNHNS and SASEGT. CDR3 length: 15 residues. V lost 6 bases, J lost 1 base, and 8 bases stayed unmatched. The CDR3 DNA sequence: TGTGCCAGCAGACAGACAGGGTACACGAACACTGAAGCTTTCTTT. It yields the protein CASRQTGYTNTEAFF.

The chain recombines TRBV5-1 with TRBJ2-2, with 13 positions matching TRBD2. The V and J ends lost 4 bases and 5 bases, in that order; junction bases with no gene match: 5. This CDR3 contains 16 residues. Germline V gene sequence: CDR1 SGHRS, CDR2 YFSETQ. DNA of the CDR3: TGCGCCAGCAGCCTCCCGGGACTAGCGGGGACCGGGGAGCTGTTTTTT. Encoded protein: CASSLPGLAGTGELFF.

The rearrangement links TRBV19 to TRBJ2-1; 11 bases are a match to TRBD2. The CDR3 has 15 residues. Germline trimming cut 11 bases from V and 9 bases from J; bases unmatched to any gene: 15. Germline V gives CDR1 LNHDA, CDR2 SQIVND (reference sequence). DNA for the CDR3: TGTGCCGTAGGGTCTAGCGGGGGGCCAGCTGGTGAGCAGTTCTTC. Translating gives CAVGSSGGPAGEQFF.

This clone has a single count. This sequence joins TRBV5-6 and TRBJ1-3; 10 nucleotides agree with TRBD1. The V segment lost 4 bases and the J segment 5 bases; nucleotides outside the gene matches: 12. In germline, CDR1 is SGHDT, CDR2 YYEEEE. The CDR3 extends over 17 amino acids. This CDR3 is CASSRILGDRGRNTIYF. The CDR3 coding sequence is TGTGCCAGCAGCCGCATCTTGGGGGACAGGGGAAGAAACACCATATATTTT.

The V and J genes are TRBV7-6 and TRBJ1-1; D unresolved. CDR3 length equals 13 residues. Germline CDR1 is SGHVS and CDR2 is FNYEAQ. V dropped 1 base and J dropped 5 bases, with 8 bases sitting between them. The CDR3 bases are TGTGCCAGCAGCTTAGAAGGAGGGACTGAAGCTTTCTTT. Its protein is CASSLEGGTEAFF.

The J gene is TRBJ1-2, the V gene TRBV7-6, with D possibly being TRBD1 (5 bases). The ends were cut back, 5 bases at V and 6 bases at J, with 16 bases in the middle. Looked up from germline, CDR1 is SGHVS and CDR2 is FNYEAQ. This CDR3 is built from 14 residues. The chain's CDR3 is CASSLSGWGNGYTF. As DNA, the CDR3 is TGTGCCAGCAGCCTATCAGGATGGGGGAATGGCTACACCTTC.

V usage is TRBV19 and J usage is TRBJ1-2; 7 bases are shared with TRBD1. Germline CDR1 is LNHDA and CDR2 is SQIVND (reference sequence). Trimming took 5 bases from V and 3 from J; bases not matched to a gene: 6. The CDR3 spans 14 residues. CDR3 bases: TGTGCCAGTAGTCCACAGGGGCGGGACTATGGCTACACCTTC. Its translation is CASSPQGRDYGYTF.

CDR3 protein: CASNRGTGELFF. The DNA of the CDR3 is TGTGCCAGCAACAGGGGTACCGGGGAGCTGTTTTTT. The rearrangement uses TRBV9 and TRBJ2-2; 7 positions agree with TRBD1. Germline CDR1 reads SGDLS; CDR2 reads YYNGEE. CDR3 size: 12 residues. V was clipped by 6 bases and J by 5 bases; unmatched bases: 1.

The rearrangement uses TRBV7-9 and TRBJ2-7; weak D call: TRBD1 (6 bases). Germline values: CDR1 SEHNR, CDR2 FQNEAQ (reference sequence). This CDR3 has 15 amino acids. V was trimmed by 5 bases and J by 4 bases, leaving 18 bases between them. Here the CDR3 DNA reads TGTGCCAGCAGCCTCACCCCTTCCGGACAGTACGAGCAGTACTTC. Its translation: CASSLTPSGQYEQYF.

This clone was recorded a few times. The chain links TRBV6-6 to TRBJ2-5; tentatively, D is TRBD1 (5 bases). Trimming removed 5 bases at V and 5 bases at J, with 6 bases between. The CDR3 sequence is 11 residues long. Germline CDR1 is MNHNY and CDR2 is SVGAGI (reference sequence). The CDR3 sequence is CASSAGETQYF. The CDR3 region has the DNA TGTGCCAGCAGTGCAGGGGAGACCCAGTACTTC.

The rearrangement uses TRBV7-6 and TRBJ2-5, with D perhaps matching TRBD1 (6 bases). V dropped 5 bases and J dropped 4 bases, with 17 bases sitting between them. Germline V gene lookup returns CDR1 SGHVS and CDR2 FNYEAQ. This CDR3 region has 15 residues. CDR3 bases: TGTGCCAGCAGCATCCCCCCCGGACAGATAGAGACCCAGTACTTC. Translated, it gives CASSIPPGQIETQYF.